Listed below are T cell receptor beta chains from one sample, sequenced in a study of CD8 T cells in ankylosing spondylitis. Using its own MiXCR run on the 5' RACE reads, TCRdb lists one record per CDR3 protein. The sample gives hundreds of thousands of distinct CDR3 sequences, 8.2% of which show up once; 4.8% is in the top ten. The sequenced sample was blood, either unsorted or a sorted T cell fraction (not recorded which). Every receptor here comes from a female donor with ankylosing spondylitis or in good health (not recorded which). The CDR3 runs from the conserved cysteine through the conserved F or W. A D gene is named only where the DNA matches it firmly. Size tells how often a clone was seen (once, few, many) or the class of an expanded clone, and some rows leave it out.

v_call: TRBV6-5
j_call: TRBJ1-1
clone_size: many
d_call: NA
cdr3_aa: CASSFSGEGGTEAFF
cdr3_nt: TGTGCCAGCAGTTTTTCAGGGGAGGGTGGAACTGAAGCTTTCTTT

v_call: TRBV4-1
j_call: TRBJ2-1
clone_size: NA
d_call: NA
cdr3_aa: CASSHPTQGSSYNEQFF
cdr3_nt: TGCGCCAGCAGCCATCCCACTCAGGGAAGCTCCTACAATGAGCAGTTCTTC

v_call: TRBV3-1
j_call: TRBJ1-1
clone_size: many
d_call: NA
cdr3_aa: CASSQDRGPRVNTEAFF
cdr3_nt: TGTGCCAGCAGCCAAGACAGGGGCCCGCGGGTGAACACTGAAGCTTTCTTT

v_call: TRBV9
j_call: TRBJ2-7
clone_size: many
d_call: NA
cdr3_aa: CASSPRSRSLSYEQYF
cdr3_nt: TGTGCCAGCAGCCCCCGCAGCCGGTCGCTCTCCTACGAGCAGTACTTC

v_call: TRBV12-3/TRBV12-4
j_call: TRBJ2-1
clone_size: NA
d_call: TRBD2
cdr3_aa: CASTETSGPYNEQFF
cdr3_nt: TGTGCCAGCACCGAGACTAGCGGGCCGTACAATGAGCAGTTCTTC

v_call: TRBV4-3
j_call: TRBJ1-2
clone_size: NA
d_call: NA
cdr3_aa: CASSREGRGYGYTF
cdr3_nt: TGCGCCAGCAGCCGCGAGGGGAGGGGATATGGCTACACCTTC

v_call: TRBV7-6
j_call: TRBJ2-1
clone_size: many
d_call: NA
cdr3_aa: CASSLEGASYNEQFF
cdr3_nt: TGTGCCAGCAGCTTAGAAGGGGCCTCCTACAATGAGCAGTTCTTC

v_call: TRBV12-3/TRBV12-4
j_call: TRBJ2-2
clone_size: many
d_call: NA
cdr3_aa: CASRYSGELFF
cdr3_nt: TGTGCCAGCAGGTACAGCGGGGAGCTGTTTTTT

v_call: TRBV6-2/TRBV6-3
j_call: TRBJ1-1
clone_size: many
d_call: NA
cdr3_aa: CASRLSENTEAFF
cdr3_nt: TGTGCCAGCAGACTCTCAGAGAACACTGAAGCTTTCTTT

v_call: TRBV9
j_call: TRBJ1-2
clone_size: many
d_call: NA
cdr3_aa: CASSVVLSGAVGYTF
cdr3_nt: TGTGCCAGCAGCGTAGTACTTTCCGGGGCCGTGGGCTACACCTTC

v_call: TRBV5-5
j_call: TRBJ2-2
clone_size: few
d_call: NA
cdr3_aa: CASSPTSHSTGELFF
cdr3_nt: TGTGCCAGCAGCCCTACTAGTCATAGCACCGGGGAGCTGTTTTTT

v_call: TRBV7-9
j_call: TRBJ1-1
clone_size: many
d_call: NA
cdr3_aa: CASSNSGNTEAFF
cdr3_nt: TGTGCCAGCAGCAACTCGGGGAACACTGAAGCTTTCTTT

v_call: TRBV20-1
j_call: TRBJ2-7
clone_size: many
d_call: NA
cdr3_aa: CSARDLRRHLSYEQYF
cdr3_nt: TGCAGTGCTAGAGATCTTCGGCGGCACCTGTCCTACGAGCAGTACTTC

v_call: TRBV10-3
j_call: TRBJ2-1
clone_size: NA
d_call: TRBD1
cdr3_aa: CAISEGQGRVNEQFF
cdr3_nt: TGTGCCATCAGTGAGGGACAGGGACGTGTCAATGAGCAGTTCTTC

v_call: TRBV10-3
j_call: TRBJ2-1
clone_size: many
d_call: TRBD2
cdr3_aa: CAISEEREGWNEQFF
cdr3_nt: TGTGCCATCAGTGAGGAGCGGGAGGGGTGGAATGAGCAGTTCTTC

v_call: TRBV13
j_call: TRBJ2-1
clone_size: few
d_call: NA
cdr3_aa: CASSRGGHIDNEQFF
cdr3_nt: TGTGCCAGCAGCCGAGGGGGACACATTGACAATGAGCAGTTCTTC

v_call: TRBV4-2
j_call: TRBJ2-3
clone_size: many
d_call: NA
cdr3_aa: CASSRAEGRGDTQYF
cdr3_nt: TGTGCCAGCAGCCGAGCCGAGGGACGGGGAGATACGCAGTATTTT

v_call: TRBV7-2
j_call: TRBJ2-3
clone_size: NA
d_call: TRBD2
cdr3_aa: CASSWGLDVDTQYF
cdr3_nt: TGTGCCAGCAGCTGGGGACTAGATGTCGATACGCAGTATTTT

v_call: TRBV6-2/TRBV6-3
j_call: TRBJ1-1
clone_size: many
d_call: NA
cdr3_aa: CASSPHTTRDTEAFF
cdr3_nt: TGTGCCAGCAGCCCTCATACCACGCGGGACACTGAAGCTTTCTTT

v_call: TRBV6-2/TRBV6-3
j_call: TRBJ1-2
clone_size: many
d_call: NA
cdr3_aa: CASSDGALYGYTF
cdr3_nt: TGTGCCAGCAGCGACGGAGCCCTCTATGGCTACACCTTC

v_call: TRBV12-3/TRBV12-4
j_call: TRBJ2-5
clone_size: many
d_call: NA
cdr3_aa: CASRPSVWETQYF
cdr3_nt: TGTGCCAGCAGACCGTCTGTCTGGGAGACCCAGTACTTC

v_call: TRBV5-1
j_call: TRBJ2-3
clone_size: many
d_call: TRBD2
cdr3_aa: CASSLIIAGGQLDTQYF
cdr3_nt: TGCGCCAGCAGCTTAATAATAGCGGGAGGGCAATTAGATACGCAGTATTTT

v_call: TRBV2
j_call: TRBJ2-5
clone_size: many
d_call: NA
cdr3_aa: CASSITTTQETQYF
cdr3_nt: TGTGCCAGCAGTATTACTACCACTCAAGAGACCCAGTACTTC

v_call: TRBV6-5
j_call: TRBJ1-2
clone_size: NA
d_call: NA
cdr3_aa: CASSYVGGSYGYTF
cdr3_nt: TGTGCCAGCAGTTACGTGGGAGGTAGCTATGGCTACACCTTC

v_call: TRBV12-3/TRBV12-4
j_call: TRBJ2-1
clone_size: NA
d_call: NA
cdr3_aa: CAISPPLDGLTLYNEQFF
cdr3_nt: TGTGCCATCAGTCCACCCCTGGACGGACTGACACTCTACAATGAGCAGTTCTTC

v_call: TRBV7-2
j_call: TRBJ2-1
clone_size: few
d_call: TRBD2
cdr3_aa: CASSPRVAWTGGTTYNEQFF
cdr3_nt: TGTGCCAGCAGCCCGAGGGTGGCATGGACGGGAGGGACTACCTACAATGAGCAGTTCTTC

v_call: TRBV6-6
j_call: TRBJ2-5
clone_size: many
d_call: NA
cdr3_aa: CASSHLETQYF
cdr3_nt: TGTGCCAGCAGTCACCTAGAGACCCAGTACTTC

v_call: TRBV19
j_call: TRBJ2-7
clone_size: once
d_call: TRBD2
cdr3_aa: CASSMASGPSYEQYF
cdr3_nt: TGTGCCAGTAGTATGGCTAGCGGGCCTTCCTACGAGCAGTACTTC